The source of this TCR beta chain is a study of neurological immune-mediated disorders. Study-wide results and caveats: Among expanded clones, no CDR3 amino acid sequences were shared across subjects, a pattern suggesting private repertoires in all groups. HTLV-1-associated myelopathy ranked highest for TCR clonal expansion and multiple sclerosis lowest, beneath healthy controls.

Each sorted-subset library came from 1 million CD4+ or CD8+ T cells. Looked up from germline, CDR1 is MNHEY and CDR2 is SVGEGT. The germline V and J ends were trimmed by 5 bases and 2 bases, with 9 bases remaining between them. The CDR3 contains 13 residues. Many counts were recorded for this clonotype. Its antigen is unidentified. TCRdb re-called the 5' RACE reads through MiXCR, storing one row per CDR3 protein. The sample lists 15,000 or so distinct CDR3 sequences, around 14% occurring once. V is TRBV6-2 or TRBV6-3 and J is TRBJ2-5, with D possibly matching TRBD1 (6 bases). This clonotype originated in a female donor with HTLV-1-associated myelopathy (HAM/TSP). The sample was CD8+ T cells from blood. This CDR3 is CASSRDTQETQYF. CDR3 DNA: TGTGCCAGCAGTAGGGACACACAAGAGACCCAGTACTTC.